Below, 4 T cell receptor beta chains from the same sample are listed, as sequenced in a study of OX40 agonist ivuxolimab in advanced cancers. Generated by immunoSEQ multiplex PCR, the TCRdb table keeps only in-frame clones and is missing some. The sample consists of 70,000 or so clones, about 92% of them appearing once. Sample: CD4+ or CD8+ T cells sorted from blood, taken in a trial of the OX40 agonist ivuxolimab. Every receptor here comes from an adult with an advanced solid tumor such as melanoma, head and neck, liver or kidney cancer.

V is TRBV7-9 and J is TRBJ2-1; possible D gene TRBD1, 6 bases. This CDR3 has 19 residues. V lost 4 bases to trimming and J lost 8 bases, with 30 bases between them. Germline V gene data show CDR1 as SEHNR and CDR2 as FQNEAQ (reference sequence). CDR3 residues: CASSSSGFGSQGFRYEQFF. Here the CDR3 DNA reads TGTGCCAGCAGCTCCTCAGGGTTCGGTTCACAGGGATTCCGCTATGAGCAGTTCTTC.

The V and J genes are TRBV7-8 and TRBJ1-1, with 11 bases fitting TRBD1. Germline loops: CDR1 SGHVS, CDR2 FQNEAQ. The V segment lost 3 bases and the J segment 5 bases; nucleotides outside the gene matches: 5. This CDR3 has 15 residues. The CDR3 spells CASSFPGQGGTEAFF. As DNA, the CDR3 is TGTGCCAGCAGCTTCCCGGGACAGGGGGGGACTGAAGCTTTCTTT.

The chain links TRBV5-1 to TRBJ2-7; D is perhaps TRBD1 (6 bases). The germline V gene encodes CDR1 SGHRS and CDR2 YFSETQ. V lost 5 bases and J lost 4, with 16 bases in between. The CDR3 sequence is 14 residues long. The CDR3 DNA is TGCGCCAGCAGTCCCGGGGCAGGGGATTACGAGCAGTACTTC. It yields the protein CASSPGAGDYEQYF.

This chain uses TRBV9 with TRBJ1-2; 8 bases match TRBD1. V trimming: 4 bases; J trimming: 3 bases; junction bases outside the gene matches: 11. The CDR3 loop spans 16 amino acids. Germline V gene sequence: CDR1 SGDLS, CDR2 YYNGEE. CDR3 amino acids: CASSHPRQGSDYGYTF. As DNA, the CDR3 is TGTGCCAGCAGCCACCCTCGACAGGGGTCGGACTATGGCTACACCTTC.